This T cell receptor beta chain was sequenced during a study of blood T cell repertoires in COVID-19. Study overall: Donors in the United States, Italy and Spain gave samples during acute or convalescent COVID-19. In each case, the material was cDNA or gDNA derived from T cells, B-cell-depleted T cells, or PBMCs.

Germline CDR1 SQVTM, CDR2 ANQGSEA. The CDR3 runs 13 residues. V lost 6 bases, J lost 8 bases, and 10 bases stayed unmatched. The protocol was immunoSEQ multiplex PCR, while the TCRdb copy is restricted to in-frame clones and leaves out a portion. The top ten clones hold about 1.5% of a sample with about 280,000 clones, nearly 90% of them seen once. Worth noting for this clone: The identical CDR3 is also encoded by other nucleotide sequences in the sample.

The clonotype was recovered from a woman in her late teens or twenties with acute COVID-19. Source material: PBMCs or T cells enriched from blood (not recorded which). The rearrangement links TRBV29-1 to TRBJ2-7; 10 positions match TRBD1. The CDR3: CSVDKGTGAKQYF. DNA for the CDR3: TGCAGCGTGGACAAAGGGACAGGGGCAAAGCAGTACTTC.